Listed below are T cell receptor beta chains from one sample, sequenced in a study of vaccination effects on CD4 cells after COVID-19. These TCRs are of unknown antigen specificity. Sequenced by immunoSEQ multiplex PCR; TCRdb stores in-frame clones only, minus some. The sample holds tens of thousands of clones; around 74% are singletons and the top ten take under 8.5%. This specimen was CD4+ T cells from PBMCs cultured without peptide, taken after COVID-19 vaccination. Receptors were obtained from a human donor who had a prior SARS-CoV-2 infection. The CDR3 runs from the conserved cysteine through the conserved F or W. D genes are given only for firm matches. Size is stated for part of the rows, as once, few or many counts, or as a class when the clone is expanded.

d_call: .; j_call: TRBJ2-5; v_call: TRBV3-1/TRBV3-2; cdr3_length: 12; clone_size: .; cdr3_aa: CASSGYQETQYF; cdr3_nt: TGTGCCAGCAGCGGTTACCAAGAGACCCAGTACTTC
d_call: .; j_call: TRBJ2-7; v_call: TRBV4-1; cdr3_length: 13; clone_size: .; cdr3_aa: CASSQVRSREQYF; cdr3_nt: TGCGCCAGCAGCCAAGTACGGAGTCGCGAGCAGTACTTC
d_call: TRBD2; j_call: TRBJ2-5; v_call: TRBV7-2; cdr3_length: 15; clone_size: .; cdr3_aa: CASRVMGGIQETQYF; cdr3_nt: TGTGCCAGCAGGGTCATGGGGGGGATACAAGAGACCCAGTACTTC
d_call: .; j_call: TRBJ2-1; v_call: TRBV29-1; cdr3_length: 16; clone_size: .; cdr3_aa: CSGGAGWGMTYNEQFF; cdr3_nt: TGCAGCGGGGGGGCAGGGTGGGGAATGACCTACAATGAGCAGTTCTTC
d_call: .; j_call: TRBJ2-7; v_call: TRBV5-1; cdr3_length: 16; clone_size: .; cdr3_aa: CASSLAVLEVTYEQYF; cdr3_nt: TGCGCCAGCAGCTTGGCCGTCCTGGAGGTAACCTACGAGCAGTACTTC
d_call: TRBD2; j_call: TRBJ2-1; v_call: TRBV20-1; cdr3_length: 15; clone_size: few; cdr3_aa: CSASVPGLAGFEQFF; cdr3_nt: TGCAGTGCTAGTGTCCCGGGACTAGCGGGATTTGAGCAGTTCTTC
d_call: TRBD2; j_call: TRBJ2-1; v_call: TRBV14; cdr3_length: 18; clone_size: .; cdr3_aa: CASSHFLAGGFPYNEQFF; cdr3_nt: TGTGCCAGCAGCCACTTTCTAGCGGGAGGTTTCCCCTACAATGAGCAGTTCTTC
d_call: .; j_call: TRBJ2-7; v_call: TRBV6-1; cdr3_length: 14; clone_size: few; cdr3_aa: CASSEGVLSYEQYF; cdr3_nt: TGTGCCAGCAGTGAAGGGGTTTTATCTTACGAGCAGTACTTC
d_call: .; j_call: TRBJ1-4; v_call: TRBV28; cdr3_length: 13; clone_size: .; cdr3_aa: CASSYGTEEKLFF; cdr3_nt: TGTGCCAGCAGCTACGGGACGGAAGAAAAACTGTTTTTT
d_call: TRBD2; j_call: TRBJ2-7; v_call: TRBV9; cdr3_length: 15; clone_size: few; cdr3_aa: CASSALAGGAEEQYF; cdr3_nt: TGTGCCAGCAGCGCACTAGCGGGAGGAGCTGAGGAGCAGTACTTC
d_call: .; j_call: TRBJ2-1; v_call: TRBV12-3/TRBV12-4; cdr3_length: 13; clone_size: few; cdr3_aa: CASSLREHNEQFF; cdr3_nt: TGTGCCAGCAGCCTCCGGGAGCACAATGAGCAGTTCTTC
d_call: .; j_call: TRBJ1-2; v_call: TRBV19; cdr3_length: 14; clone_size: once; cdr3_aa: CASSLQDSLGGYTF; cdr3_nt: TGTGCCAGTAGTTTACAGGACTCATTAGGGGGCTACACCTTC
d_call: .; j_call: TRBJ2-4; v_call: TRBV4-3; cdr3_length: 15; clone_size: .; cdr3_aa: CASSQADSRDDIQYF; cdr3_nt: TGCGCCAGCAGCCAAGCAGATAGTCGGGATGACATTCAGTACTTC
d_call: TRBD2; j_call: TRBJ2-1; v_call: TRBV19; cdr3_length: 18; clone_size: .; cdr3_aa: CASSRGGLGLDVYNEQFF; cdr3_nt: TGTGCCAGTAGTAGGGGGGGTTTGGGGCTAGATGTGTACAATGAGCAGTTCTTC
d_call: TRBD2; j_call: TRBJ2-3; v_call: TRBV7-2; cdr3_length: 17; clone_size: .; cdr3_aa: CASSHFSGSLGTDTQYF; cdr3_nt: TGTGCCAGCAGCCATTTTAGCGGGAGCCTGGGCACAGATACGCAGTATTTT
d_call: .; j_call: TRBJ2-5; v_call: TRBV29-1; cdr3_length: 12; clone_size: .; cdr3_aa: CSVVPLEETQYF; cdr3_nt: TGCAGCGTGGTACCGCTAGAAGAGACCCAGTACTTC
d_call: TRBD2; j_call: TRBJ2-7; v_call: TRBV10-2; cdr3_length: 13; clone_size: .; cdr3_aa: CASSSTSGYEQYF; cdr3_nt: TGCGCCAGCAGTTCGACTAGCGGGTACGAGCAGTACTTC
d_call: .; j_call: TRBJ2-5; v_call: TRBV11-1; cdr3_length: 14; clone_size: .; cdr3_aa: CASSLGRSQETQYF; cdr3_nt: TGTGCCAGCAGCTTGGGACGGAGCCAAGAGACCCAGTACTTC
d_call: .; j_call: TRBJ1-5; v_call: TRBV7-2; cdr3_length: 13; clone_size: .; cdr3_aa: CASSFIDGQPQHF; cdr3_nt: TGTGCCAGCAGCTTTATAGATGGACAGCCCCAGCATTTT
d_call: .; j_call: TRBJ1-3; v_call: TRBV21-1; cdr3_length: 20; clone_size: .; cdr3_aa: CASTKQTCLVRDQGGNTIYF; cdr3_nt: TGTGCCAGCACCAAACAGACGTGCCTGGTCAGGGATCAAGGTGGAAACACCATATATTTT
d_call: TRBD1; j_call: TRBJ2-5; v_call: TRBV6-1; cdr3_length: 15; clone_size: .; cdr3_aa: CASSDGRQGVETQYF; cdr3_nt: TGTGCCAGCAGTGACGGAAGGCAGGGGGTTGAGACCCAGTACTTC
d_call: TRBD1; j_call: TRBJ2-7; v_call: TRBV3-1/TRBV3-2; cdr3_length: 14; clone_size: .; cdr3_aa: CASSRTGAIYEQYF; cdr3_nt: TGTGCCAGCAGTCGGACAGGGGCTATCTACGAGCAGTACTTC
d_call: .; j_call: TRBJ1-1; v_call: TRBV2; cdr3_length: 15; clone_size: .; cdr3_aa: CASRFSPGGSTEAFF; cdr3_nt: TGTGCCAGCAGATTCAGCCCCGGGGGGTCCACTGAAGCTTTCTTT
d_call: .; j_call: TRBJ2-1; v_call: TRBV3-1/TRBV3-2; cdr3_length: 16; clone_size: .; cdr3_aa: CASSQVDPSSYNEQFF; cdr3_nt: TGTGCCAGCAGCCAAGTTGATCCGAGCTCCTACAATGAGCAGTTCTTC
d_call: TRBD2; j_call: TRBJ2-5; v_call: TRBV7-3; cdr3_length: 16; clone_size: once; cdr3_aa: CASSLGLAGGQETQYF; cdr3_nt: TGTGCCAGCAGCTTAGGGCTAGCGGGGGGGCAAGAGACCCAGTACTTC
d_call: .; j_call: TRBJ2-7; v_call: TRBV21-1; cdr3_length: 16; clone_size: .; cdr3_aa: CASRSRPGQRTYEQYF; cdr3_nt: TGTGCCAGCAGGAGCCGACCGGGACAGCGAACCTACGAGCAGTACTTC
d_call: .; j_call: TRBJ2-1; v_call: TRBV18; cdr3_length: 14; clone_size: .; cdr3_aa: CASSPPSVYNEQFF; cdr3_nt: TGTGCCAGCTCACCACCTAGCGTATACAATGAGCAGTTCTTC
d_call: TRBD2; j_call: TRBJ2-7; v_call: TRBV6-5; cdr3_length: 13; clone_size: .; cdr3_aa: CASTKGLSYEQYF; cdr3_nt: TGTGCCAGCACCAAGGGACTATCCTACGAGCAGTACTTC
d_call: .; j_call: TRBJ2-7; v_call: TRBV6-5; cdr3_length: 15; clone_size: .; cdr3_aa: CASSSVRTGTYEQYF; cdr3_nt: TGTGCCAGCAGTTCAGTTCGTACAGGGACCTACGAGCAGTACTTC
d_call: .; j_call: TRBJ2-7; v_call: TRBV20-1; cdr3_length: 12; clone_size: .; cdr3_aa: CSASVASYEQYF; cdr3_nt: TGCAGTGCTAGTGTGGCGTCCTACGAGCAGTACTTC
d_call: TRBD1; j_call: TRBJ2-5; v_call: TRBV7-7; cdr3_length: 18; clone_size: once; cdr3_aa: CASSGRDRSRPYQETQYF; cdr3_nt: TGTGCTAGCAGCGGACGGGACAGAAGCCGGCCGTACCAAGAGACCCAGTACTTC
d_call: .; j_call: TRBJ2-3; v_call: TRBV30; cdr3_length: 22; clone_size: once; cdr3_aa: CAWRLPLGAISPDTSSTDTQYF; cdr3_nt: TGTGCCTGGAGGCTTCCTTTGGGGGCGATTTCACCGGACACATCTAGCACAGATACGCAGTATTTT
d_call: TRBD1; j_call: TRBJ1-2; v_call: TRBV5-1; cdr3_length: 15; clone_size: .; cdr3_aa: CASNRITGTAASYTF; cdr3_nt: TGCGCCAGCAACCGCATTACCGGGACAGCCGCCAGCTACACCTTC
d_call: .; j_call: TRBJ2-2; v_call: TRBV5-1; cdr3_length: 12; clone_size: .; cdr3_aa: CASSLGPGELFF; cdr3_nt: TGCGCCAGCAGCTTGGGGCCCGGGGAGCTGTTTTTT
d_call: .; j_call: TRBJ2-6; v_call: TRBV3-1/TRBV3-2; cdr3_length: 18; clone_size: .; cdr3_aa: CASSPRDGRISGANVLTF; cdr3_nt: TGTGCCAGCAGCCCTAGGGACGGAAGGATCTCTGGGGCCAACGTCCTGACTTTC
d_call: .; j_call: TRBJ2-3; v_call: TRBV4-1; cdr3_length: 15; clone_size: once; cdr3_aa: CASSQGRGNSDTQYF; cdr3_nt: TGCGCCAGCAGCCAAGGCCGGGGGAACTCAGATACGCAGTATTTT
d_call: .; j_call: TRBJ1-1; v_call: TRBV6-2/TRBV6-3; cdr3_length: 14; clone_size: .; cdr3_aa: CASSSHVLHTEAFF; cdr3_nt: TGTGCCAGCAGTTCACACGTTCTCCACACTGAAGCTTTCTTT
d_call: .; j_call: TRBJ1-2; v_call: TRBV20-1; cdr3_length: 11; clone_size: .; cdr3_aa: CSASADYGYTF; cdr3_nt: TGCAGTGCTTCAGCGGACTATGGCTACACCTTC
d_call: .; j_call: TRBJ2-3; v_call: TRBV7-2; cdr3_length: 15; clone_size: .; cdr3_aa: CASSHRDRSTDTQYF; cdr3_nt: TGTGCCAGCAGCCACCGGGACCGGAGCACAGATACGCAGTATTTT
d_call: .; j_call: TRBJ1-1; v_call: TRBV7-2; cdr3_length: 14; clone_size: .; cdr3_aa: CASSFGRTFTEAFF; cdr3_nt: TGTGCCAGCAGCTTCGGACGGACATTCACTGAAGCTTTCTTT